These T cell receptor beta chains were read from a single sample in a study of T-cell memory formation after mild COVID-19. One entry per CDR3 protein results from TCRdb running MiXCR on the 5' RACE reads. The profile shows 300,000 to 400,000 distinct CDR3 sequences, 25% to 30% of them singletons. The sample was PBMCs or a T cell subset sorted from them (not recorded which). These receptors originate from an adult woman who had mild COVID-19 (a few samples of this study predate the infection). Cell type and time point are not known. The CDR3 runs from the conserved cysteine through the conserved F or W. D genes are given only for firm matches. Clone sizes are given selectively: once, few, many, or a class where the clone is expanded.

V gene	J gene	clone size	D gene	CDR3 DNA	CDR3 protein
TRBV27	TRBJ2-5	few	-	TGTGCCAGCAGCATCCGACAGGTTGGCGAGACCCAGTACTTC	CASSIRQVGETQYF
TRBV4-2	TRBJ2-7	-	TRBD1	TGTGCCAGCAGCCCTCAAACGGGGGACAGGGGATACTACGAGCAGTACTTC	CASSPQTGDRGYYEQYF
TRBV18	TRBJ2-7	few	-	TGTGCCAGCTCACCACCCACCCTGGCCCCCTACGAGCAGTACTTC	CASSPPTLAPYEQYF
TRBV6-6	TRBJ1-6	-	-	TGTGCCAGCAGCCGACAGGATTGGAATTCACCCCTCCACTTT	CASSRQDWNSPLHF
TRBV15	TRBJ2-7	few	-	TGTGCCACCAGCAGTCCCGGAAAGGGCTACGAGCAGTACTTC	CATSSPGKGYEQYF
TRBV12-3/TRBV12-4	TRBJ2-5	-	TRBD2	TGTGCCAGCAGCCGGACTAGGGGCCAAGTGACCCAGTACTTC	CASSRTRGQVTQYF
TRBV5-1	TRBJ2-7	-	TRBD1	TGCGCCAGCAGCGGGACCGGGGACAGAACCTACGAGCAGTACTTC	CASSGTGDRTYEQYF
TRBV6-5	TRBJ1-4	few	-	TGTGCCAGCAGTTGGGGTGCGGTGGTTTTT	CASSWGAVVF
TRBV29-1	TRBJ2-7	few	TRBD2	TGCAGCGTTGAAGCGGGAGGCTACGAGCAGTACTTC	CSVEAGGYEQYF
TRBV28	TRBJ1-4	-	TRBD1	TGTGCCAGCAGTTACGGGACAGATGAAAAACTGTTTTTT	CASSYGTDEKLFF
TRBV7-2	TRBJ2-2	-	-	TGTGCCAGCAGCCCGTCGAGGATCGGGGAGCTGTTTTTT	CASSPSRIGELFF
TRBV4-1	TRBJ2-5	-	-	TGCGCCAGCAGCCAAGATCCGCAAGAGACCCAGTACTTC	CASSQDPQETQYF
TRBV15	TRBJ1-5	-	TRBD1	TGTGCCACCAGCACCGGGACAGGGGTTCAGCCCCAGCATTTT	CATSTGTGVQPQHF
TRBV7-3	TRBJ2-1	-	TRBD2	TGTGCCAGCAGCTTTGAGCTAGCGGGATACAATGAGCAGTTCTTC	CASSFELAGYNEQFF
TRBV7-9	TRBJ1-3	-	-	TGTGCCAGCAGCTCCACCCACGCGAGCTCTGGAAACACCATATATTTT	CASSSTHASSGNTIYF
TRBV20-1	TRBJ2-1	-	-	TGCAGTACTCTCCGGCGGGGCGTGATGGAGCAGTTCTTC	CSTLRRGVMEQFF
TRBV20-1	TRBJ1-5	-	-	TGCAGTGCTAGAGATGGGAACAGGCCGGAGGTTAGCAATCAGCCCCAGCATTTT	CSARDGNRPEVSNQPQHF
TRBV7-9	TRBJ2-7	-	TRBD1	TGTGCCAGCAGCGCAGTAGGGACAGGGGACTACGAGCAGTACTTC	CASSAVGTGDYEQYF
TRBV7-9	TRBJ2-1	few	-	TGTGCCAGCGGCTCACAGATTACGCTTTACAATGAGCAGTTCTTC	CASGSQITLYNEQFF
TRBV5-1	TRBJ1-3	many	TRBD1	TGCGCCAGCAGCTTGGCGACAGGGCCCGGAAACACCATATATTTT	CASSLATGPGNTIYF
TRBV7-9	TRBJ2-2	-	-	TGTGCCAGCAGCTCTGACACATATGCGAACACCGGGGAGCTGTTTTTT	CASSSDTYANTGELFF
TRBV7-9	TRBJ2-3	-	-	TGTGCCAGCGGGATCACAGATACGCAGTATTTT	CASGITDTQYF
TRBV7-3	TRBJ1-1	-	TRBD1	TGTGCCAGCAGCCCCCAAGGGGGACAGGGCACTGAAGCTTTCTTT	CASSPQGGQGTEAFF
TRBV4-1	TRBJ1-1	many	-	TGCGCCAGCAGCCAATTAACAACCGAAGACTCAGGACGGGAAGCTTTCTTT	CASSQLTTEDSGREAFF
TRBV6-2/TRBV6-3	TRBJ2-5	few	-	TGTGCCAGCAGTTACGCTAGCTGGGAGACCCAGTACTTC	CASSYASWETQYF
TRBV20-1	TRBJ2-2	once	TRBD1	TGCAGTGCTATTCAATGGACAGGGTCGACCGGGGAGCTGTTTTTT	CSAIQWTGSTGELFF
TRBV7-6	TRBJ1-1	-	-	TGTGCCAGCAGCCAAAGCGGGCCCCACAATGAAGCTTTCTTT	CASSQSGPHNEAFF
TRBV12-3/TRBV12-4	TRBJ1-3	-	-	TGTGCCAGCAGTTTTGCTGGAAACACCATATATTTT	CASSFAGNTIYF
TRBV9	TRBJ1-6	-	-	TGTGCCAGCAGCCCCAACCCGGACCTCTGGGGGCCCCTCCACTTT	CASSPNPDLWGPLHF
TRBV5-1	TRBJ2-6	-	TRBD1	TGCGCCAGCAGCTTGGCCGGGACAGCCCTCTCTGGGGCCAACGTCCTGACTTTC	CASSLAGTALSGANVLTF
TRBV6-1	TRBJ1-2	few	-	TGTGCCAGCAGTGAACTGGGACAAGGGGACTATGGCTACACCTTC	CASSELGQGDYGYTF
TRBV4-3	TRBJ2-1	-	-	TGCGCCAGCAGCCCCAGGCCCTCAGGTTCCTACAATGAGCAGTTCTTC	CASSPRPSGSYNEQFF
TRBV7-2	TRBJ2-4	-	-	TGTGCCAGCAGCTTCGGCAGTATCGGAGCCAAAAACATTCAGTACTTC	CASSFGSIGAKNIQYF
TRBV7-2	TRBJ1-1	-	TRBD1	TGTGCCAGCCTACGGGGGGGACAGGGAGGCACTGAAGCTTTCTTT	CASLRGGQGGTEAFF
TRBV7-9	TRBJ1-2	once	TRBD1	TGTGCCAGCAGCTTAGCGCCCGGGACAGGGTATGGCTACACCTTC	CASSLAPGTGYGYTF
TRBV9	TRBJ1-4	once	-	TGTGCCAGCAGCCCAGGGACGGCCAGAAATGAAAAACTGTTTTTT	CASSPGTARNEKLFF
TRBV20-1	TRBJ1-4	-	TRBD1	TGCAGTGCTAGAGATGAGGGACAGGGAAGTTATGAAAAACTGTTTTTT	CSARDEGQGSYEKLFF
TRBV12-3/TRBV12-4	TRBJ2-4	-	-	TGTGCCAGCAGTCCCATCGTTTGGGCAAGCGGAGCCAAAAACATTCAGTACTTC	CASSPIVWASGAKNIQYF
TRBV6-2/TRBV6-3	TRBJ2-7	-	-	TGTGCCAGCAGTTACCGAGGCAATACGGAGCAGTACTTC	CASSYRGNTEQYF
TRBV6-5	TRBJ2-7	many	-	TGTGCCAGCAGTTACTCGGGCATCCATACGCCCAACGAGCAGTACTTC	CASSYSGIHTPNEQYF
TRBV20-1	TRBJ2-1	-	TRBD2	TGCAGTGCTAGGGCTGGACTAGCGATCAATGAGCAGTTCTTC	CSARAGLAINEQFF
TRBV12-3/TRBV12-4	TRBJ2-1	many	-	TGTGCCAGCACTTTGTTGGGAAATGAGCAGTTCTTC	CASTLLGNEQFF
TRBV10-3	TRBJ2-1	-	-	TGTGCCACCCGGAAATTGGGCGGTACGGGGTACAATGAGCAGTTCTTC	CATRKLGGTGYNEQFF
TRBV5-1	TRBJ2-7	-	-	TGCGCCAGCAGCTCAGGACAGTCCTACTACGAGCAGTACTTC	CASSSGQSYYEQYF
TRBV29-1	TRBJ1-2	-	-	TGCAGCGTTGTCGAAGGCTACACCTTC	CSVVEGYTF
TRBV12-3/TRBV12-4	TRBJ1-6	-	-	TGTGCCAGCAGCCGAGACACGAGCTCCTATAATTCACCCCTCCACTTT	CASSRDTSSYNSPLHF
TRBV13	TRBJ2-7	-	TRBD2	TGTGCCAGCAGCTTAGGCCTTTCCTATAGCGGGAGTACGTACGAGCAGTACTTC	CASSLGLSYSGSTYEQYF
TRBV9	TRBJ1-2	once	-	TGTGCCAGCAGCTCGACTGGACAGCTCGGAGGTGGCTACACCTTC	CASSSTGQLGGGYTF
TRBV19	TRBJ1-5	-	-	TGTGCCAGTAGTATAGCTGGGAATCAGCCCCAGCATTTT	CASSIAGNQPQHF
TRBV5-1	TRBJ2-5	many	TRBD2	TGCGCCAGCAGCGCAGCCGGGGGACTACAAGAGACCCAGTACTTC	CASSAAGGLQETQYF
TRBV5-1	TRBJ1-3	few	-	TGCGCCAGCAGCCCGCAGCTCTCTGGAAACACCATATATTTT	CASSPQLSGNTIYF
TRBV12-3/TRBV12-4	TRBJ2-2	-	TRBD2	TGTGCCAGCAGTTTTGGTCTAGCGGGTCTACCCGGGGAGCTGTTTTTT	CASSFGLAGLPGELFF